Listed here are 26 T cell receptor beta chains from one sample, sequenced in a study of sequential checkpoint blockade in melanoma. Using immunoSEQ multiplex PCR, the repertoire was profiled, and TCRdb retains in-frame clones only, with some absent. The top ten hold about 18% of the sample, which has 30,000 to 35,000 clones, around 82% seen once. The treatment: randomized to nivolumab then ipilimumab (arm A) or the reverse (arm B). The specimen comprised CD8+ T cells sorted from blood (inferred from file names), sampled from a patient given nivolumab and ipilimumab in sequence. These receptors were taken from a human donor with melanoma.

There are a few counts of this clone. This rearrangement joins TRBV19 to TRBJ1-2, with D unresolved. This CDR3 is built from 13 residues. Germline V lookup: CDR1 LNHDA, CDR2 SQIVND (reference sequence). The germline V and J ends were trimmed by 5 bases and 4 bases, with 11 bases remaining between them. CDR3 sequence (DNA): TGTGCCAGTAGTGAAGATTGGAGCTATGGCTACACCTTC. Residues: CASSEDWSYGYTF.

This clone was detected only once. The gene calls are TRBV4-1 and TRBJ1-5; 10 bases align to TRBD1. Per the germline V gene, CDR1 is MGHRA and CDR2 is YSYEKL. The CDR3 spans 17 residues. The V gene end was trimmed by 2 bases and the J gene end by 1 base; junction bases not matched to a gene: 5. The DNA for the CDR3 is TGCGCCAGCAGCCAATCTCGGACAGGGGGAAGCAATCAGCCCCAGCATTTT. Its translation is CASSQSRTGGSNQPQHF.

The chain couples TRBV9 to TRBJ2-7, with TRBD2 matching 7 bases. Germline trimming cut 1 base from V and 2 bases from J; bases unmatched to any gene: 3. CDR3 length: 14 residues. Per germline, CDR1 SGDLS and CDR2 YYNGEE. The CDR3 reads CASSVRGTTYEQYF. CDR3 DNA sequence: TGTGCCAGCAGCGTACGCGGGACTACCTACGAGCAGTACTTC.

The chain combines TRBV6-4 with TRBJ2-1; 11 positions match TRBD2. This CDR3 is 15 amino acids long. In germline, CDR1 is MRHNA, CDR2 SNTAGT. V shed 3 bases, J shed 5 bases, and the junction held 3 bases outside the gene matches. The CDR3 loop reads CASSDSGGGHNEQFF. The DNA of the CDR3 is TGTGCCAGCAGTGATAGCGGGGGGGGACACAATGAGCAGTTCTTC.

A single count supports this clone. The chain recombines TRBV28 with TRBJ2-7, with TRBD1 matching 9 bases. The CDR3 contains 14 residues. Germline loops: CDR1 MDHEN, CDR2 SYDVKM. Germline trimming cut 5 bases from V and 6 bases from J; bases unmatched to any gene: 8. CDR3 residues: CASSLTGGLGEQYF. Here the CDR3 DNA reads TGTGCCAGCAGTCTGACAGGGGGTTTGGGCGAGCAGTACTTC.

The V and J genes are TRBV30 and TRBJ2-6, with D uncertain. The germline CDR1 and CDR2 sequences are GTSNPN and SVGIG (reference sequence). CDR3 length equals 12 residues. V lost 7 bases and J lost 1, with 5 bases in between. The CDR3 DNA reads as TGTGCCTCTTATTCTGGGGCCAACGTCCTGACTTTC. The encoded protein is CASYSGANVLTF.

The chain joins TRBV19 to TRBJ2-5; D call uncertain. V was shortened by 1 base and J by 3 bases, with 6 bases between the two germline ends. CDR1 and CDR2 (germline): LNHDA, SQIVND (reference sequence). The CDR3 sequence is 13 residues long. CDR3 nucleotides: TGTGCCAGTAGTATAGTACAGAAAGAGACCCAGTACTTC. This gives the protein CASSIVQKETQYF.

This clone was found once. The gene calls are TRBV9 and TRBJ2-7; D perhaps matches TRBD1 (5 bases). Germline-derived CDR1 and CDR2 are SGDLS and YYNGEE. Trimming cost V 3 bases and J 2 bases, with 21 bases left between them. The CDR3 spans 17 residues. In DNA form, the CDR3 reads TGTGCCAGCAGCGCCTCCCCCTTTCAGGGTTCCACCTACGAGCAGTACTTC. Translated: CASSASPFQGSTYEQYF.

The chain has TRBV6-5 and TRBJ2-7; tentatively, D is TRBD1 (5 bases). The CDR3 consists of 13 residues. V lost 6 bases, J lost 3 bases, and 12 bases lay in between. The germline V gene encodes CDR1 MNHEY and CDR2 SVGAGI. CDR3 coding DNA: TGTGCCAGCAGCGGGCAAGGGGTCTACGAGCAGTACTTC. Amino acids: CASSGQGVYEQYF.

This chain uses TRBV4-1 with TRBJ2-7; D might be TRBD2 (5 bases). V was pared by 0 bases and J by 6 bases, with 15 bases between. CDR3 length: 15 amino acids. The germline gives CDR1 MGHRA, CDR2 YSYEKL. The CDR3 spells CASSQDLDWSAEQYF. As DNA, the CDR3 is TGCGCCAGCAGCCAAGATCTGGACTGGTCGGCCGAGCAGTACTTC.

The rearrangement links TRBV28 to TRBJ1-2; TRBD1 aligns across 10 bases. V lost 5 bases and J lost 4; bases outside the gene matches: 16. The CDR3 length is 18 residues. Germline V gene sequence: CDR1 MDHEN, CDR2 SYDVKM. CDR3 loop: CASSGLPGQGMASYGYTF. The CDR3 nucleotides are TGTGCCAGCAGTGGGCTGCCGGGACAGGGGATGGCCTCCTATGGCTACACCTTC.

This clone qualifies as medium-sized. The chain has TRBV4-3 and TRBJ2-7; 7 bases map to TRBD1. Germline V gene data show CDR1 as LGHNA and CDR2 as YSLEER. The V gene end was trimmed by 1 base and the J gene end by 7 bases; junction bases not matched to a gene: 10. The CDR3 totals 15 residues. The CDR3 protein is CASSQGMTGLWEQYF. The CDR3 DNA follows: TGCGCCAGCAGCCAAGGTATGACAGGGCTCTGGGAGCAGTACTTC.

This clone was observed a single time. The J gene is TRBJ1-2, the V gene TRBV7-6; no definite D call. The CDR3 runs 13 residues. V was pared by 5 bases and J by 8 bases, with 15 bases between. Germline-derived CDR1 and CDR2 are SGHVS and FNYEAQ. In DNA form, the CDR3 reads TGTGCCAGCAGCCCAGACGGGGTGGAGGGCTACACCTTC. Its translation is CASSPDGVEGYTF.

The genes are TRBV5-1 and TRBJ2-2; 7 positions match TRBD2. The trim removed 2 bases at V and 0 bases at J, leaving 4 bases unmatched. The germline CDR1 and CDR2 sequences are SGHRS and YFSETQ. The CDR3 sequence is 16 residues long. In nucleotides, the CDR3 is TGCGCCAGCAGCTTAGCGGGACTTTCGAACACCGGGGAGCTGTTTTTT. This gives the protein CASSLAGLSNTGELFF.

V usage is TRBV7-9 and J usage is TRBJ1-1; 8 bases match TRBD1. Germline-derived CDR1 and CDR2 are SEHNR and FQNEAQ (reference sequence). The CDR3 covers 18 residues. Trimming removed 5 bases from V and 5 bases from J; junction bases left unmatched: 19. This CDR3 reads CASSPPFKRTGGETEAFF. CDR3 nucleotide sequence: TGTGCCAGCAGCCCGCCCTTTAAAAGAACAGGGGGGGAGACTGAAGCTTTCTTT.

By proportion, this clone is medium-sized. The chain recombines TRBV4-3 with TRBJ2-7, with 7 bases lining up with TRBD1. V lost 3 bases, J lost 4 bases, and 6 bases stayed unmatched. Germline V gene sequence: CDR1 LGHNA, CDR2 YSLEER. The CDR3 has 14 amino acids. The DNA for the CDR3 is TGCGCCAGCAGCCAGGAGACAGGGTGGTACGAGCAGTACTTC. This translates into CASSQETGWYEQYF.

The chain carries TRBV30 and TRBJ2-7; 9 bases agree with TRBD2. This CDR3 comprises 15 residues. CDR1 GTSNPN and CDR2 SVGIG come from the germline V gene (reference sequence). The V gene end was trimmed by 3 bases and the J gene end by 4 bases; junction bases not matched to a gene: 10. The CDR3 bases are TGTGCCTGGAGGGAGAGCGGGAGGACTTTTTACGAGCAGTACTTC. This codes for CAWRESGRTFYEQYF.

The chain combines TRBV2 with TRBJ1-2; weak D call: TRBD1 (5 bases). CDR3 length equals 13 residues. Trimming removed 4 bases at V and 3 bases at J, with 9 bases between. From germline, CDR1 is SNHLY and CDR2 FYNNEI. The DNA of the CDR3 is TGTGCCAGCAGTGCTCCCAGGGACTATGGCTACACCTTC. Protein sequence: CASSAPRDYGYTF.

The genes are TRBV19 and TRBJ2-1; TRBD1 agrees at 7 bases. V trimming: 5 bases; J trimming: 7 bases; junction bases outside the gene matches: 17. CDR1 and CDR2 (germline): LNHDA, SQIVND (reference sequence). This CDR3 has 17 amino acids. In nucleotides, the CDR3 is TGTGCCAGTAGTCACCCCGACAGGGATTGGGGTCAGAATGAGCAGTTCTTC. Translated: CASSHPDRDWGQNEQFF.

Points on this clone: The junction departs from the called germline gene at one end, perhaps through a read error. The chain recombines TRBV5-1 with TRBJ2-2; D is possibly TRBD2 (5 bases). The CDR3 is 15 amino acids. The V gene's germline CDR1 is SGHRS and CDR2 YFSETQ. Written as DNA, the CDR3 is TGCGCCAGCAGCTTAACCTTGGGCAACACCGGGGAACTGTTTTTT. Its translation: CASSLTLGNTGELFF.

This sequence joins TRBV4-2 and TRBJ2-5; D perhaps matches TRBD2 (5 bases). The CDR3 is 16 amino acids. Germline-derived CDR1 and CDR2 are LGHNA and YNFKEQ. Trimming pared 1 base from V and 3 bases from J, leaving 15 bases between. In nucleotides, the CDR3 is TGTGCCAGCAGCCAAGGTACCGGACTTGAGAAAGAGACCCAGTACTTC. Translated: CASSQGTGLEKETQYF.

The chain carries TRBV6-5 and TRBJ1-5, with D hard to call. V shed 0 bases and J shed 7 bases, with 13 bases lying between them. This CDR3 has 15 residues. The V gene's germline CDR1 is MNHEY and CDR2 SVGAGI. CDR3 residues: CASSYSVPVSQPQHF. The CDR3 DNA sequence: TGTGCCAGCAGTTACTCGGTTCCGGTCTCCCAGCCCCAGCATTTT.

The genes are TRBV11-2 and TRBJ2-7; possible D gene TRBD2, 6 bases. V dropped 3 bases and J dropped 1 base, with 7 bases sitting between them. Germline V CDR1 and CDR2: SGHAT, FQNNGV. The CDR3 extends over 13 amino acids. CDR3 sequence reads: CASSFGGSYEQYF. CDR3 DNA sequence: TGTGCCAGCAGCTTTGGGGGGTCCTACGAGCAGTACTTC. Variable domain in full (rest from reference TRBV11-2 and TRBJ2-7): EAGVAQSPRYKIIEKRQSVAFWCNPISGHATLYWYQQILGQGPKLLIQFQNNGVVDDSQLPKDRFSAERLKGVDSTLKIQPAKLEDSAVYLCASSFGGSYEQYFGPGTRLTVT.

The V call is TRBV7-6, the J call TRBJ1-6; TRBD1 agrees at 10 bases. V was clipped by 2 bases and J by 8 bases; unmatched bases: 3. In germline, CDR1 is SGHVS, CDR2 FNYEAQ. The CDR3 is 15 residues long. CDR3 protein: CASSLRTGGYSPLHF. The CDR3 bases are TGTGCCAGCAGCTTACGGACAGGGGGTTATTCACCCCTCCACTTT.

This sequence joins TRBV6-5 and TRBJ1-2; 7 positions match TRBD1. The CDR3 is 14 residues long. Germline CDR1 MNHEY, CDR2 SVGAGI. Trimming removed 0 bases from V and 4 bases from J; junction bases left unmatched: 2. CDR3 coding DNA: TGTGCCAGCAGTTACTCAGGGGGCGGCTATGGCTACACCTTC. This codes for CASSYSGGGYGYTF.

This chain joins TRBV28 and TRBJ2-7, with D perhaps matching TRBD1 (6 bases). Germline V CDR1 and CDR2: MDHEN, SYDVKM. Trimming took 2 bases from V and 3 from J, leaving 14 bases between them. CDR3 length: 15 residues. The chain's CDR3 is CASSLPGQKIYEQYF. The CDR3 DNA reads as TGTGCCAGCAGTTTACCGGGACAAAAGATCTACGAGCAGTACTTC.